The 2 T cell receptor beta chains in this list originate from one sample, sequenced in a study of blood T cells in healthy people across ages. Using a J-beta primer mix together with a sample-barcoded 5' primer, a second PCR was run for about 6 to 12 cycles. TCRdb independently ran MiXCR on the 5' RACE reads; one entry per CDR3 protein. The sample records almost 1 million distinct CDR3 sequences, around 54% being singletons. Sequenced sample: blood. Receptor source: a woman aged 60 to 75 in good health.

As regards this clonotype: Compared with germline, one end of the junction differs, possibly owing to a read error. The chain is built from TRBV7-9 and TRBJ1-2; D is uncertain. Germline CDR1 is SEHNR and CDR2 is FQNEAQ (reference sequence). The CDR3 covers 11 residues. For the CDR3, the DNA is TGTGCCGGCAGCTTAACATACGGCTACACCTTC. This encodes CAGSLTYGYTF.

J is TRBJ1-5 and V is TRBV20-1; 8 bases are shared with TRBD1. The V gene's germline CDR1 is DFQATT and CDR2 SNEGSKA (reference sequence). V shed 5 bases and J 5 bases; nucleotides not matched to a gene: 5. The CDR3 length is 13 residues. The CDR3 loop is CSAEGTGYQPQHF. In nucleotides, the CDR3 is TGCAGTGCTGAGGGGACAGGTTATCAGCCCCAGCATTTT.